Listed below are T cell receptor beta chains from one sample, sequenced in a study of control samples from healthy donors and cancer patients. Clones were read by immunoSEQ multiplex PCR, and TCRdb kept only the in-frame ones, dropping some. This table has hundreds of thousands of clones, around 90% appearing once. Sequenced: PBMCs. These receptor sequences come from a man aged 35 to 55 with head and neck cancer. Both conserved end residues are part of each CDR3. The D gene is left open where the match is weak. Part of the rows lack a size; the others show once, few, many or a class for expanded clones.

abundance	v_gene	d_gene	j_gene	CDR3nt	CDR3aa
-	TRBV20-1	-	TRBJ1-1	TGCAGTGCTAGGCCGAACACTGAAGCTTTCTTT	CSARPNTEAFF
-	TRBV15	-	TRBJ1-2	TGTGCCACCAGCAGAGCCGGAATTCAAGGCTACACCTTC	CATSRAGIQGYTF
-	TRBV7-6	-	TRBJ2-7	TGTGCCAGCAGCTTAGGGGGACAACTCTACGAGCAGTACTTC	CASSLGGQLYEQYF
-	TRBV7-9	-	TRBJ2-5	TGTGCCAGCAGCTTAGCGCAATCAATTCGGGAGACCCAGTACTTC	CASSLAQSIRETQYF
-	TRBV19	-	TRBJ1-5	TGTGCCAGTAGTATAGGCGGAGTGGGGGGCAGGCAGCCCCAGCATTTT	CASSIGGVGGRQPQHF
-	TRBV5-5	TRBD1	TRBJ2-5	TGTGCCAGCAGCTTGGTGGGACAGGGGAACAGGGCCCAGTACTTC	CASSLVGQGNRAQYF
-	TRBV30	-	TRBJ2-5	TGTGCCGGACAGCAGATACAAGAGACCCAGTACTTC	CAGQQIQETQYF
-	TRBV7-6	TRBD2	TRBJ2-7	TGTGCCAGCAGCTTATATGGGGGACTAGCGGGCTTAAGCTCCTACGAGCAGTACTTC	CASSLYGGLAGLSSYEQYF
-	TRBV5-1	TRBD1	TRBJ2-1	TGCGCCAGCAGCTTGGCCGGGGACAGGGTGTACAATGAGCAGTTCTTC	CASSLAGDRVYNEQFF
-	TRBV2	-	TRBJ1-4	TGTGCCAGCAAAGGCAGGGACCCTGCAACTAATGAAAAACTGTTTTTT	CASKGRDPATNEKLFF
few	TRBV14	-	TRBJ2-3	TGTGCCAGCGGCCGAGGGGGCACAGATACGCAGTATTTT	CASGRGGTDTQYF
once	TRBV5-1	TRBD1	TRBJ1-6	TGCGCCAGCAGCACGGGGACAGAAGGATCACCCCTCCACTTT	CASSTGTEGSPLHF
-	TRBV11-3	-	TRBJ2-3	TGTGCCAGCAGCTTTTCGAACACAGATACGCAGTATTTT	CASSFSNTDTQYF
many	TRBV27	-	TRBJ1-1	TGTGCCAGCAGTCCCCTGGGGTCCGAGAACACTGAAGCTTTCTTT	CASSPLGSENTEAFF
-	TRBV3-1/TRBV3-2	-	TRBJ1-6	TGTGCCAGCAGCCAAAATTATCACAACCCCCGCCCCCTCCACTTT	CASSQNYHNPRPLHF
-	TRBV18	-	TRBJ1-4	TGTGCCAGCTCACTCTGGGGCGCCCGCGCAACTAATGAAAAACTGTTTTTT	CASSLWGARATNEKLFF
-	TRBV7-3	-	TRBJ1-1	TGTGCCAGCAGCTTATCAGTTAACACTGAAGCTTTCTTT	CASSLSVNTEAFF
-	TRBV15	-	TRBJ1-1	TGTGCCACCAGCGGAGGGGGAGACACTGAAGCTTTCTTT	CATSGGGDTEAFF
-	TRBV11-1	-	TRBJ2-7	TGTGCCAGCAGCTTACCGCGGACGAGCTCCTACGAGCAGTACTTC	CASSLPRTSSYEQYF
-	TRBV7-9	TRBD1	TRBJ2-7	TGTGCCAGCAGCTCAAGGGACAGGGCGGGGGAGCAGTACTTC	CASSSRDRAGEQYF
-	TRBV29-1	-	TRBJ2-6	TGCAGCGTTGTGTTTTCCTTAAGCTCTGGGGCCAACGTCCTGACTTTC	CSVVFSLSSGANVLTF
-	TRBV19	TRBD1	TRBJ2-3	TGTGCCAGTAGAATACAGGGGAGCACAGATACGCAGTATTTT	CASRIQGSTDTQYF
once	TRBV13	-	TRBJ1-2	TGTGCCAGCAGACAAAAAGGGGTAAACTATGGCTACACCTTC	CASRQKGVNYGYTF
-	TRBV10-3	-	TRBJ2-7	TGTGCCATCAGTGAGTTTGGGGGAGGCCGGTCCTACGAGCAGTACTTC	CAISEFGGGRSYEQYF
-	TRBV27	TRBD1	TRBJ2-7	TGTGCCAGCAATCCCGGGCCGGGACAGGGTGTCCCATGGGGGCAGTACTTC	CASNPGPGQGVPWGQYF
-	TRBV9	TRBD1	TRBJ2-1	TGTGCCAGCAGCCCCACGACAGGGGTCAATGAGCAGTTCTTC	CASSPTTGVNEQFF
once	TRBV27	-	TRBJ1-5	TGTGCCAGCAGGCTGTCCAGGGATAATCAGCCCCAGCATTTT	CASRLSRDNQPQHF
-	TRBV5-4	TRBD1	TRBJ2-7	TGTGCCAGCAGCTGGCACAGGGGGACCTACGAGCAGTACTTC	CASSWHRGTYEQYF
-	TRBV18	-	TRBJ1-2	TGTGCCAGCTCACCACCAGGCAGCTATGGCTACACCTTC	CASSPPGSYGYTF
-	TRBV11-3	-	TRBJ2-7	TGTGCCAGCAGCTCCCCTGGGAGCTCCTACGAGCAGTACTTC	CASSSPGSSYEQYF
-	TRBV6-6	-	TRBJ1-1	TGTGCCAGCAGCCCGACAGCACTCACTGAAGCTTTCTTT	CASSPTALTEAFF